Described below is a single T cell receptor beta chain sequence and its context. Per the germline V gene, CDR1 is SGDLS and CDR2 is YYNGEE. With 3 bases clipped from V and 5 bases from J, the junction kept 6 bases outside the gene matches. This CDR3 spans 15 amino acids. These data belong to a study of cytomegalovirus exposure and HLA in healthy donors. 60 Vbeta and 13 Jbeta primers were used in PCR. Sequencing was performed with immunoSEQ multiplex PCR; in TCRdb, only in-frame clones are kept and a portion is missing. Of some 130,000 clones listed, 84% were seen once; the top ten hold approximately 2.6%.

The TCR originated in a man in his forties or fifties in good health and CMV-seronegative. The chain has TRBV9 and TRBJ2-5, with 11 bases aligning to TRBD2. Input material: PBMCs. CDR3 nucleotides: TGTGCCAGCAGCGGGGTAGCGGGGGGGGATGAGACCCAGTACTTC. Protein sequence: CASSGVAGGDETQYF.